The sequence of this TCR beta chain was determined in a study of beta chain features in type 1 diabetes. Study results and limitations: Shorter TCRB CDR3s, moderately but significantly so, were found in Type 1 diabetes patients in all four CD4+ subsets.

This clone came up a few times. The antigen remains undetermined. V was clipped by 1 base and J by 7 bases; unmatched bases: 5. The germline V gene has CDR1 SGHDT and CDR2 YYEEEE. The length of the CDR3 is 15 residues. It was via CD45RO/CCR7/CD25/CD127/CD95/CD27 that CD4+ naive, central memory, regulatory and stem cell-like memory cells were sorted. Isolated RNA was reverse transcribed in full, so expressed TCRB transcripts were sequenced. Using immunoSEQ multiplex PCR, the repertoire was profiled, and TCRdb retains in-frame clones only, with some absent. The sample contains some 250,000 clones, roughly 14% of which appear only once.

This receptor was obtained from a young man with type 1 diabetes. The V call is TRBV5-6, the J call TRBJ2-1; 10 nucleotides line up with TRBD1. The sample taken for sequencing was naive CD4+ T cells from blood. The CDR3 sequence is CASSLPGQGTNEQFF. The CDR3 nucleotides read TGTGCCAGCAGCTTGCCGGGACAGGGGACTAATGAGCAGTTCTTC.